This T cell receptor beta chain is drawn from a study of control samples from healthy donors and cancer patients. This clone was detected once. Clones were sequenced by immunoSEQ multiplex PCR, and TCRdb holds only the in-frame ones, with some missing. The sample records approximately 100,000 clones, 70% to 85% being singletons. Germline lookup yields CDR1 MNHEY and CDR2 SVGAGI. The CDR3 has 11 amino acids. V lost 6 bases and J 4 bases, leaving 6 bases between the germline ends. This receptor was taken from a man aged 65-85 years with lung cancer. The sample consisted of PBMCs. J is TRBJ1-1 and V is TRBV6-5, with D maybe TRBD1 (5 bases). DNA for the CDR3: TGTGCCAGCAGGGGGCCCACTGAAGCTTTCTTT. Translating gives CASRGPTEAFF.